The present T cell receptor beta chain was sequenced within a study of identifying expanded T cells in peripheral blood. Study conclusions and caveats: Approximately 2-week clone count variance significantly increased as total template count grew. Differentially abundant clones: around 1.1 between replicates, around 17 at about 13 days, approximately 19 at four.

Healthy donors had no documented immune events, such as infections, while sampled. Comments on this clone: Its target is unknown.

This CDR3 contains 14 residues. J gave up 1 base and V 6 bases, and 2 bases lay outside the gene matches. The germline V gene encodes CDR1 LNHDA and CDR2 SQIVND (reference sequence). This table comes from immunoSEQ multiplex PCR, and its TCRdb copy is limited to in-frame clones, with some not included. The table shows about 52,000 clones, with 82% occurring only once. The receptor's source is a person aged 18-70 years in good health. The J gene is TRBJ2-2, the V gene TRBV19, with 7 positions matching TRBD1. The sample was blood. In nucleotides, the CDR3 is TGTGCCAGTAGAAGGGGGCAGAACACCGGGGAGCTGTTTTTT. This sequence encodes CASRRGQNTGELFF.